This note documents a single T cell receptor (beta chain) sequence. Its antigen has not been determined. Qualities for individual bases were not recorded, and no much larger clone is one base off. The CDR3 sequence holds 12 residues, the cysteine and phenylalanine included. The only DNA kept is the CDR3, 36 bases in frame from the first base. Taken from the germline V gene (reference sequence), the CDR1 and CDR2 loops are MNHEY and SMNVEV. At the junction V is shortened by 3 bases and J by 6 bases, with 9 bases in between. Instrument on record: Illumina HiSeq 2000. Multiplex PCR amplification was used to build the TCR beta chain libraries. The amplified TCR beta chain products were analyzed by high-throughput sequencing. Using fastp trimming at Q25 and MiXCR clonotype assembly, TCRdb reanalyzed the public sequencing data and kept in-frame beta chains. Entries that share a CDR3 protein sequence are merged under the most common genes and DNA. Present in this sample are 20,000 to 25,000 distinct CDR3 sequences, roughly 45% of which were seen just once. The top ten clonotypes cover under 8.5% of the sample.

This sample was taken from a study of breast tumors, draining lymph nodes, adjacent tissues (dated by TCRdb to the mid-2010s). Notes on the research overall: The study compared TCR beta repertoires across tumor, adjacent nontumor tissue and axillary lymph nodes from breast cancer patients. The study was designed to assess the relationships and possible T-cell exchange between tumor, surrounding tissue and draining lymph node repertoires in human breast cancer.

What the work shows at the level of the full study, not this receptor alone: In luminal-like breast cancer, tumor and nontumor tissue repertoires resembled each other significantly more than in basal-like breast cancer. T-cell repertoire diversity in tumors was found to be lower than in lymph nodes but higher than in nontumor tissue, and preferential V and J gene usage was observed. The data were considered consistent with the idea that most tumor T cells come from the lymph node and then expand in tumor tissue. The conclusion that tumor T cells originate in lymph nodes was presented as consistent with a hypothesis rather than as directly demonstrated.

The chain joins TRBV27 to TRBJ2-7; the D region is possibly TRBD1 or TRBD2, each matching across 5 bases. Material for sequencing was breast tumor tissue. This TCR derives from a female donor with breast cancer. Some clones in this sample may be carry-over from other donors' samples. The CDR3 has the sequence CASSLWGSEQYF. The DNA sequence is TGTGCCAGCAGTTTGTGGGGGAGCGAGCAGTACTTC.